This is a list of T cell receptor beta chains from one sample in a study of a mutant IDH1 vaccine in newly diagnosed glioma. Some clones are missing from TCRdb's copy, which holds only in-frame ones; the method was immunoSEQ multiplex PCR. The sample consists of about 36,000 clones, 80% of them appearing once. Antigens for these TCRs are unknown. Sample: peripheral blood mononuclear cells (PBMCs), taken from a glioma patient whose treatment included an IDH1 peptide vaccine. These receptors were collected from a woman aged 25 to 39 with glioma. Some clones in this sample may be carry-over from other donors' samples. CDR3s include the opening cysteine and the closing phenylalanine or tryptophan. The order of the fields is CDR3 protein, CDR3 DNA, clone size, V gene, D gene, J gene. D genes are given only for firm matches. A row's size may be missing; if present it is once, few, many or a size class.

CDR3 protein: CASSLPGGRNTEAFF
CDR3 DNA: TGTGCCAGCAGCCTCCCAGGGGGCAGGAACACTGAAGCTTTCTTT
clone size: -
V gene: TRBV5-6
D gene: TRBD1
J gene: TRBJ1-1

CDR3 protein: CASSHGGQQNNEQFF
CDR3 DNA: TGCGCCAGCAGCCATGGGGGACAGCAGAACAATGAGCAGTTCTTC
clone size: -
V gene: TRBV4-1
D gene: TRBD1
J gene: TRBJ2-1

CDR3 protein: CAWKGPGPRKAF
CDR3 DNA: TGTGCCTGGAAGGGACCCGGACCCCGGAAGGCCTTC
clone size: few
V gene: TRBV30
D gene: -
J gene: TRBJ1-2

CDR3 protein: CASSSNPDGSNTEAFF
CDR3 DNA: TGTGCCAGCAGTAGTAACCCGGACGGTTCGAACACTGAAGCTTTCTTT
clone size: medium-sized
V gene: TRBV2
D gene: -
J gene: TRBJ1-1

CDR3 protein: CASSQELGVAADTQYF
CDR3 DNA: TGTGCCAGCAGCCAAGAGTTGGGTGTAGCGGCAGATACGCAGTATTTT
clone size: -
V gene: TRBV4-2
D gene: -
J gene: TRBJ2-3

CDR3 protein: CASSAPRVSEQFF
CDR3 DNA: TGTGCCAGCAGCGCCCCCCGAGTGAGTGAGCAGTTCTTC
clone size: -
V gene: TRBV9
D gene: -
J gene: TRBJ2-1

CDR3 protein: CASGHAPQTGELFF
CDR3 DNA: TGCGCCAGCGGCCACGCCCCGCAAACCGGGGAGCTGTTTTTT
clone size: -
V gene: TRBV10-2
D gene: -
J gene: TRBJ2-2

CDR3 protein: CASILGANTEAFF
CDR3 DNA: -
clone size: -
V gene: TRBV7-9
D gene: -
J gene: TRBJ1-1

CDR3 protein: CAWSAGGSSTDTQYF
CDR3 DNA: TGTGCCTGGAGTGCGGGAGGTTCTAGCACAGATACGCAGTATTTT
clone size: -
V gene: TRBV30
D gene: TRBD2
J gene: TRBJ2-3

CDR3 protein: CASSKSVQGGEAFF
CDR3 DNA: TGTGCCAGTAGTAAGTCCGTTCAAGGCGGTGAAGCTTTCTTT
clone size: few
V gene: TRBV19
D gene: -
J gene: TRBJ1-1

CDR3 protein: CASSEGLAASEQYF
CDR3 DNA: TGTGCCAGTAGTGAGGGACTAGCAGCGAGCGAGCAGTACTTC
clone size: -
V gene: TRBV19
D gene: TRBD2
J gene: TRBJ2-7

CDR3 protein: CASSEFGGIGADTQYF
CDR3 DNA: TGTGCCAGCAGTGAATTTGGCGGGATTGGGGCAGATACGCAGTATTTT
clone size: -
V gene: TRBV6-1
D gene: -
J gene: TRBJ2-3

CDR3 protein: CASSRRDEQYF
CDR3 DNA: TGTGCCAGCAGCCGGAGGGACGAGCAGTACTTC
clone size: once
V gene: TRBV7-9
D gene: -
J gene: TRBJ2-7

CDR3 protein: CASSFLAGALEQYF
CDR3 DNA: TGTGCCAGCAGTTTCTTAGCGGGAGCTCTTGAGCAGTACTTC
clone size: -
V gene: TRBV28
D gene: TRBD2
J gene: TRBJ2-7

CDR3 protein: CASSLTGTSTNEKLFF
CDR3 DNA: TGTGCCAGCAGCCTTACCGGGACATCGACTAATGAAAAACTGTTTTTT
clone size: -
V gene: TRBV7-9
D gene: -
J gene: TRBJ1-4

CDR3 protein: CASSPRYRLGNQPQHF
CDR3 DNA: TGCGCCAGCAGCCCGAGGTACAGGTTGGGCAATCAGCCCCAGCATTTT
clone size: -
V gene: TRBV5-1
D gene: -
J gene: TRBJ1-5

CDR3 protein: CASSSRKEVAWSIQYF
CDR3 DNA: TGTGCCAGCAGCTCGCGCAAGGAGGTAGCGTGGAGCATTCAGTACTTC
clone size: -
V gene: TRBV11-3
D gene: -
J gene: TRBJ2-4

CDR3 protein: CASSFEAGRDTEAFF
CDR3 DNA: TGTGCCAGCAGCTTCGAGGCTGGGCGGGACACTGAAGCTTTCTTT
clone size: -
V gene: TRBV7-6
D gene: -
J gene: TRBJ1-1

CDR3 protein: CASSLGLQGGRNTQYF
CDR3 DNA: TGTGCCAGCAGCTTAGGGCTCCAGGGGGGACGCAATACGCAGTATTTT
clone size: -
V gene: TRBV7-2
D gene: -
J gene: TRBJ2-3

CDR3 protein: CASSTTGGDQPQHF
CDR3 DNA: TGTGCCAGCAGCACGACAGGGGGCGATCAGCCCCAGCATTTT
clone size: -
V gene: TRBV11-2
D gene: TRBD1
J gene: TRBJ1-5

CDR3 protein: CASSEFPTGRNEQFF
CDR3 DNA: TGTGCCAGCAGTGAATTCCCAACAGGGAGAAATGAGCAGTTCTTC
clone size: -
V gene: TRBV6-1
D gene: -
J gene: TRBJ2-1

CDR3 protein: CASSQEEGVDDEQFF
CDR3 DNA: TGTGCCAGCAGCCAAGAGGAGGGGGTGGATGATGAGCAGTTCTTC
clone size: once
V gene: TRBV4-2
D gene: -
J gene: TRBJ2-1

CDR3 protein: CASSLAQQGSPYNEQFF
CDR3 DNA: TGTGCCAGCAGCTTAGCACAGCAGGGTTCCCCTTACAATGAGCAGTTCTTC
clone size: -
V gene: TRBV7-6
D gene: -
J gene: TRBJ2-1

CDR3 protein: CASSLARTPGLYEQYF
CDR3 DNA: TGTGCCAGCAGCTTAGCGAGAACCCCAGGGCTCTACGAGCAGTACTTC
clone size: -
V gene: TRBV7-2
D gene: -
J gene: TRBJ2-7